This entry describes one TCR beta chain. In germline, CDR1 is SNHLY, CDR2 FYNNEI. Trimming cost V 5 bases and J 7 bases; bases outside gene matches: 12. The CDR3 covers 16 residues. According to the study, genomic DNA was the template for TCR beta VDJ and CDR3 profiling. Using its own MiXCR run on the reads, TCRdb lists one record per CDR3 protein. The sample includes under 250,000 distinct CDR3 sequences, over 55% of them seen just once. This entry is derived from a study of CD8+CD57+ T cells in acquired aplastic anemia. The sequenced patients had an expansion of CD8+CD57+ cells seen by flow cytometry. Severe acquired aplastic anemia affected all patients.

The clonotype was recovered from a human donor with aplastic anemia. The material sequenced was sorted CD4+, CD8+, or CD8+CD57+ T cells (not recorded which) from PBMCs. The chain combines TRBV2 with TRBJ1-5; TRBD1 agrees at 9 bases. The CDR3 DNA reads as TGTGCCAGCAGTCCAATACAGGGGGCCGGCGAGCAGCCCCAGCATTTT. It yields the protein CASSPIQGAGEQPQHF.